These T cell receptor beta chains were read from a single sample in a study of identical twins. Via MiXCR, TCRdb re-called the 5' RACE reads, giving one row per CDR3 protein. The top ten clones hold more than 2% of a sample with 280,000 or so distinct CDR3 sequences, under 9% of them seen once. These data are also associated with another study on yellow fever vaccine responses in identical twins.

Sequencing input: memory (CD45RO+) T cells sorted from blood. The receptors come from a woman between 18 and 30 years old in good health. Each CDR3 is given with its conserved first and last residue. The D gene is left open where the match is weak. Only part of the rows carry a size: once, few, many, or a class if the clone is expanded.

d_call: TRBD2
j_call: TRBJ2-3
clone_size: many
v_call: TRBV5-1
cdr3_nt: TGCGCCAGCAGCCCCCTCATAGCGGGGACCACAGATACGCAGTATTTT
cdr3_aa: CASSPLIAGTTDTQYF

d_call: NA
j_call: TRBJ2-1
clone_size: many
v_call: TRBV11-2
cdr3_nt: TGTGCCAGCAGCGGCCGTGATGGTGAAGGGATGGGTGAGCAGTTCTTC
cdr3_aa: CASSGRDGEGMGEQFF

d_call: NA
j_call: TRBJ2-1
clone_size: many
v_call: TRBV21-1
cdr3_nt: TGTGCCAGCAGCAAAGGGACTAGCCGCACCTACAATGAGCAGTTCTTC
cdr3_aa: CASSKGTSRTYNEQFF

d_call: TRBD2
j_call: TRBJ2-1
clone_size: NA
v_call: TRBV29-1
cdr3_nt: TGCAGCGTTGGGACTAGCGGGGTGAGCTACAATGAGCAGTTCTTC
cdr3_aa: CSVGTSGVSYNEQFF

d_call: TRBD2
j_call: TRBJ2-2
clone_size: many
v_call: TRBV5-6
cdr3_nt: TGTGCCAGCAGCTTACTGACTAGCGGGGGGGCGAACACCGGGGAGCTGTTTTTT
cdr3_aa: CASSLLTSGGANTGELFF

d_call: NA
j_call: TRBJ1-6
clone_size: few
v_call: TRBV14
cdr3_nt: TGTGCCAGCAGCCAAGATTGGGCTAATTCACCCCTCCACTTT
cdr3_aa: CASSQDWANSPLHF

d_call: TRBD1
j_call: TRBJ2-2
clone_size: NA
v_call: TRBV27
cdr3_nt: TGTGCCAGCAGTTACGACAGGGGTGGGGGGGAGCTGTTTTTT
cdr3_aa: CASSYDRGGGELFF

d_call: TRBD2
j_call: TRBJ2-1
clone_size: few
v_call: TRBV14
cdr3_nt: TGTGCCAGCAGCCTCCGGCTAGCGGGGGACCAAATGTTCTTC
cdr3_aa: CASSLRLAGDQMFF

d_call: NA
j_call: TRBJ1-2
clone_size: NA
v_call: TRBV7-9
cdr3_nt: TGTGCCAGCAGCACACCTAGAAGACAGTCCCTCTATGGCTACACCTTC
cdr3_aa: CASSTPRRQSLYGYTF

d_call: NA
j_call: TRBJ1-1
clone_size: NA
v_call: TRBV18
cdr3_nt: TGTGCCAGCTCACCGCCAGTCCGGCACCGCGACACTGAAGCTTTCTTT
cdr3_aa: CASSPPVRHRDTEAFF

d_call: TRBD1
j_call: TRBJ2-2
clone_size: few
v_call: TRBV10-1
cdr3_nt: TGCGCCAGCAGTGTTGGCAGGGGGCTGACCGGGGAGCTGTTTTTT
cdr3_aa: CASSVGRGLTGELFF

d_call: NA
j_call: TRBJ2-5
clone_size: few
v_call: TRBV7-9
cdr3_nt: TGTGCCAGCAGCCAGACAGCCGAGACCCAGTACTTC
cdr3_aa: CASSQTAETQYF

d_call: NA
j_call: TRBJ1-1
clone_size: NA
v_call: TRBV12-3/TRBV12-4
cdr3_nt: TGTGCCAGCAGCTTCTGTGCGAACACTGAAGCTTTCTTT
cdr3_aa: CASSFCANTEAFF

d_call: NA
j_call: TRBJ2-6
clone_size: NA
v_call: TRBV3-1
cdr3_nt: NA
cdr3_aa: CASSQGWGSGANVPTF

d_call: NA
j_call: TRBJ1-2
clone_size: NA
v_call: TRBV5-1
cdr3_nt: TGCGCCAGCAGCCCCAGGCCCCAGTTAAGCTATGGCTACACCTTC
cdr3_aa: CASSPRPQLSYGYTF

d_call: NA
j_call: TRBJ2-5
clone_size: NA
v_call: TRBV19
cdr3_nt: TGTGCCAGTAGTGAGCAGGGCCGAGAGACCCAGTACTTC
cdr3_aa: CASSEQGRETQYF

d_call: NA
j_call: TRBJ1-6
clone_size: many
v_call: TRBV12-3/TRBV12-4
cdr3_nt: TGTGCCAGCAGTTTTATGCAGGGCAATTCACCCCTCCACTTT
cdr3_aa: CASSFMQGNSPLHF

d_call: TRBD1
j_call: TRBJ2-3
clone_size: many
v_call: TRBV5-1
cdr3_nt: TGCGCCAGCAGCTTGGCCGTCGGACAGGGGAAGACAGATACGCAGTATTTT
cdr3_aa: CASSLAVGQGKTDTQYF

d_call: NA
j_call: TRBJ2-5
clone_size: NA
v_call: TRBV2
cdr3_nt: TGTGCCAGCAGTGAAACCGGGCTCTCTTACGCGGAGACCCAGTACTTC
cdr3_aa: CASSETGLSYAETQYF

d_call: TRBD2
j_call: TRBJ2-2
clone_size: once
v_call: TRBV19
cdr3_nt: TGTGCCAGTAGTATAGGGGGACTAGCGACGACCACCGGGGAGCTGTTTTTT
cdr3_aa: CASSIGGLATTTGELFF

d_call: TRBD2
j_call: TRBJ2-4
clone_size: few
v_call: TRBV20-1
cdr3_nt: TGCAGTGCTAGAGAGTGGGGACTAGCGGGGGGGCTAGCCAAAAACATTCAGTACTTC
cdr3_aa: CSAREWGLAGGLAKNIQYF

d_call: TRBD2
j_call: TRBJ2-1
clone_size: many
v_call: TRBV5-6
cdr3_nt: TGTGCCAGCAGCTTGGTTCTAGCGGGAGGGAGCTCCTACAATGAGCAGTTCTTC
cdr3_aa: CASSLVLAGGSSYNEQFF

d_call: NA
j_call: TRBJ2-2
clone_size: NA
v_call: TRBV2
cdr3_nt: TGTGCCAGCAGTAAAGCCGGGACCCACACCGGGGAGCTGTTTTTT
cdr3_aa: CASSKAGTHTGELFF

d_call: NA
j_call: TRBJ2-3
clone_size: few
v_call: TRBV7-9
cdr3_nt: TGTGCCAGCAGCTTAGGCGCCAGGATAGCTAGCACAGATACGCAGTATTTT
cdr3_aa: CASSLGARIASTDTQYF

d_call: TRBD2
j_call: TRBJ2-7
clone_size: NA
v_call: TRBV6-5
cdr3_nt: TGTGCCAGCAGTTACGCCACCGGGACTAGCGGCTCCTACGAGCAGTACTTC
cdr3_aa: CASSYATGTSGSYEQYF

d_call: TRBD2
j_call: TRBJ2-1
clone_size: many
v_call: TRBV2
cdr3_nt: TGTGCCAGCAGACGACTAGCGGGAGATTACAATGAGCAGTTCTTC
cdr3_aa: CASRRLAGDYNEQFF

d_call: NA
j_call: TRBJ2-3
clone_size: NA
v_call: TRBV6-4
cdr3_nt: TGTGCCAGCAGACCACCGTGGGGGGTAAGGACAGATACGCAGTATTTT
cdr3_aa: CASRPPWGVRTDTQYF

d_call: NA
j_call: TRBJ2-5
clone_size: once
v_call: TRBV10-3
cdr3_nt: TGTGCCATCAGTGAGTCGTTGGGGCAGGGTGTGACCCAGTACTTC
cdr3_aa: CAISESLGQGVTQYF

d_call: TRBD2
j_call: TRBJ2-2
clone_size: NA
v_call: TRBV7-9
cdr3_nt: TGTGCCAGCAGCTTTTGGACGACTAGCCGGAACACCGGGGAGCTGTTTTTT
cdr3_aa: CASSFWTTSRNTGELFF

d_call: TRBD1
j_call: TRBJ2-3
clone_size: NA
v_call: TRBV6-1
cdr3_nt: TGTGCCAGCAGCGCGACAGGGGGTGGAGATACGCAGTATTTT
cdr3_aa: CASSATGGGDTQYF

d_call: NA
j_call: TRBJ2-2
clone_size: NA
v_call: TRBV27
cdr3_nt: TGTGCCAGCAGTGCCCAGTCCGGGACAAGCACCGGGGAGCCGTTTTTT
cdr3_aa: CASSAQSGTSTGEPFF

d_call: NA
j_call: TRBJ1-6
clone_size: few
v_call: TRBV11-2
cdr3_nt: TGTGCCAGCAGCTTAGATTCAGCAGGGTTTTATTCACCCCTCCACTTT
cdr3_aa: CASSLDSAGFYSPLHF

d_call: TRBD2
j_call: TRBJ2-5
clone_size: many
v_call: TRBV7-8
cdr3_nt: TGTGCCAGCAGCTTAGGCGGGAGGGGTCAAGAGACCCAGTACTTC
cdr3_aa: CASSLGGRGQETQYF

d_call: TRBD1
j_call: TRBJ1-1
clone_size: few
v_call: TRBV3-1
cdr3_nt: TGTGCCAGCAGCGCCCGGGACAGGGGTATCAACACTGAAGCTTTCTTT
cdr3_aa: CASSARDRGINTEAFF

d_call: TRBD1
j_call: TRBJ1-2
clone_size: few
v_call: TRBV19
cdr3_nt: TGTGCCAGTAGTATTCGCGACAGGGGGAATGGCTACACCTTC
cdr3_aa: CASSIRDRGNGYTF

d_call: TRBD1
j_call: TRBJ1-5
clone_size: few
v_call: TRBV19
cdr3_nt: TGTGCCAGTAGTATACGGGACAGCGGGCCCCAGCATTTT
cdr3_aa: CASSIRDSGPQHF

d_call: TRBD2
j_call: TRBJ2-3
clone_size: NA
v_call: TRBV28
cdr3_nt: TGTGCCAGCAGTCCTACTAGCGGGAGGGAGAACACAGATACGCAGTATTTT
cdr3_aa: CASSPTSGRENTDTQYF

d_call: TRBD1
j_call: TRBJ1-1
clone_size: NA
v_call: TRBV6-5
cdr3_nt: TGTGCCAGCAGTTACTCCCGGACAGGAGGTTTATGGGAAGCTTTCTTT
cdr3_aa: CASSYSRTGGLWEAFF

d_call: NA
j_call: TRBJ2-5
clone_size: NA
v_call: TRBV10-2
cdr3_nt: TGCGCCAGCAGTGAATGGGCAACCACCACGCGGGAGACCCAGTACTTC
cdr3_aa: CASSEWATTTRETQYF

d_call: TRBD1
j_call: TRBJ1-1
clone_size: many
v_call: TRBV20-1
cdr3_nt: TGCAGTGCTAGGAATGACAGGGCCACTGAAGCTTTCTTT
cdr3_aa: CSARNDRATEAFF

d_call: TRBD2
j_call: TRBJ2-1
clone_size: many
v_call: TRBV9
cdr3_nt: TGTGCCAGCAGCGTAGGGGCTAGCGGGAGGTATCCCCAGTTCTTC
cdr3_aa: CASSVGASGRYPQFF

d_call: NA
j_call: TRBJ2-1
clone_size: NA
v_call: TRBV20-1
cdr3_nt: TGCAGTGCTAGAGATCGGACAGTCTACAATGAGCAGTTCTTC
cdr3_aa: CSARDRTVYNEQFF

d_call: NA
j_call: TRBJ1-1
clone_size: few
v_call: TRBV27
cdr3_nt: TGTGCCAGCAGTTTATCGAGGGATTATAGTCGAGGCATGAACACTGAAGCTTTCTTT
cdr3_aa: CASSLSRDYSRGMNTEAFF